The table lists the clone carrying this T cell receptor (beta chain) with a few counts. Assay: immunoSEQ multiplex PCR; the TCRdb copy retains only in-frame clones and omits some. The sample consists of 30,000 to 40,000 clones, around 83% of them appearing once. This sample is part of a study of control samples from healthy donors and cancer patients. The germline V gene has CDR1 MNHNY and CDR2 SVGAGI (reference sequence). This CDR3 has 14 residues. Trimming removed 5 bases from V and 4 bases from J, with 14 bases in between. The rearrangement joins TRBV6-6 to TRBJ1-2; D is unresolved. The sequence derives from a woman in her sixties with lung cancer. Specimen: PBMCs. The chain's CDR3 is CASSQSFGSYGYTF. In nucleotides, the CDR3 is TGTGCCAGCAGTCAAAGCTTCGGGAGCTATGGCTACACCTTC.